This T cell receptor (beta chain) came from a study of cytomegalovirus exposure and HLA in healthy donors. V gave up 5 bases and J gave up 0 bases, with 14 bases separating them. Germline V CDR1 and CDR2: PRHDT, FYEKMQ (reference sequence). The CDR3 spans 15 residues. Researchers ran the PCR with 60 Vbeta and 13 Jbeta primers. Some clones are missing from TCRdb's copy, which holds only in-frame ones; the method was immunoSEQ multiplex PCR. The sample has 140,000 or so clones; around 57% are singletons. The sample comprised PBMCs. The receptor was derived from a male donor in good health and CMV-seronegative. The chain links TRBV13 to TRBJ2-7, with a weak D call TRBD1 (5 bases). The CDR3 DNA reads TGTGCCAGCAGCCACACAGGAATGTCCTCCTACGAGCAGTACTTC. As protein: CASSHTGMSSYEQYF.